These 9 T cell receptor beta chains share one sample of origin, sequenced in a study of PD-L1 blockade in urothelial cancer. Time point noted: pretreatment peripheral blood. Generated by immunoSEQ multiplex PCR, the TCRdb table keeps only in-frame clones and is missing some. The sample holds tens of thousands of clones, roughly 80% seen once. This specimen was PBMCs, taken around atezolizumab (anti-PD-L1) treatment. Every receptor here comes from a man aged 65 to 85 with urothelial cancer.

The rearrangement joins TRBV11-3 to TRBJ2-7; 7 nucleotides match TRBD1. Germline V CDR1 and CDR2: SGHNT, YENEEA. This CDR3 spans 15 amino acids. The trim removed 5 bases at V and 3 bases at J, leaving 10 bases unmatched. The CDR3 DNA sequence: TGTGCCAGCAGCGCAACCCCCGGGACAGACTACGAGCAGTACTTC. Encoded protein: CASSATPGTDYEQYF.

This chain connects TRBV7-2 to TRBJ2-2; D is possibly TRBD2 (5 bases). The V end was cut by 6 bases, the J end by 0 bases, with 11 bases between. Germline V CDR1 and CDR2: SGHTA, FQGNSA. CDR3 length: 15 residues. DNA for the CDR3: TGTGCCAGCAGACCCGGGAACGCGAACACCGGGGAGCTGTTTTTT. It is translated as CASRPGNANTGELFF.

This clone turned up a few times. The rearrangement joins TRBV2 to TRBJ2-5, with D tentatively TRBD1 (5 bases). This CDR3 comprises 13 residues. V lost 4 bases and J lost 5, with 11 bases in between. Per germline, CDR1 SNHLY and CDR2 FYNNEI. DNA for the CDR3: TGTGCCAGCAGTGGACAGTCCAAGGAGACCCAGTACTTC. It is translated as CASSGQSKETQYF.

V and J are TRBV6-5 and TRBJ1-3; the D gene is possibly TRBD1 (5 bases). Germline V gene sequence: CDR1 MNHEY, CDR2 SVGAGI. V lost 0 bases, J lost 3 bases, and 9 bases lay in between. The CDR3 length is 15 residues. This CDR3 reads CASSYSGGSGNTIYF. The CDR3 DNA follows: TGTGCCAGCAGTTACTCGGGGGGAAGTGGAAACACCATATATTTT.

The chain couples TRBV6-5 to TRBJ1-1, with D perhaps matching TRBD1 (5 bases). The CDR3 sequence is 13 residues long. The V end lost 6 bases, the J end lost 5 bases, and 13 bases lay between the germline ends. Looked up from germline, CDR1 is MNHEY and CDR2 is SVGAGI. The CDR3 DNA sequence: TGTGCCAGCAGGACCTCGGGGGGAACTGAAGCTTTCTTT. Its translation: CASRTSGGTEAFF.

V and J are TRBV6-1 and TRBJ2-2, with 7 bases matching TRBD1. Germline V gene lookup returns CDR1 MNHNS and CDR2 SASEGT. The CDR3 length is 15 residues. After removal of 3 bases from V and 5 bases from J, the junction contained 6 bases not matched to a gene. In DNA form, the CDR3 reads TGTGCCAGCAGTGAGCACAGGGGCACAACCGGGGAGCTGTTTTTT. This translates into CASSEHRGTTGELFF.

V and J are TRBV29-1 and TRBJ2-3; D perhaps matches TRBD2 (6 bases). V was clipped by 8 bases and J by 1 base, with 16 bases between them. The CDR3 covers 14 residues. CDR1 is SQVTM, CDR2 ANQGSEA, per germline. The CDR3 spells CSTQAGRGTDTQYF. The CDR3 DNA reads TGCAGCACTCAGGCGGGACGGGGCACAGATACGCAGTATTTT.

This rearrangement joins TRBV5-6 to TRBJ1-2, with D possibly TRBD1 on 5 matching bases. V shed 6 bases and J shed 4 bases, with 19 bases lying between them. Germline V gene data show CDR1 as SGHDT and CDR2 as YYEEEE. There are 15 residues in the CDR3. The CDR3 loop reads CASNLGPTASYGYTF. The CDR3 DNA follows: TGTGCCAGCAACCTCGGACCGACAGCCTCCTATGGCTACACCTTC.

The chain couples TRBV2 to TRBJ1-5; tentative D call: TRBD1 (6 bases). V lost 5 bases to trimming and J lost 7 bases, with 12 bases between them. The CDR3 is 13 residues long. CDR1 and CDR2 (germline): SNHLY, FYNNEI. The CDR3 is CASSPRGRQPQHF. The CDR3 DNA follows: TGTGCCAGCAGTCCCAGGGGACGACAGCCCCAGCATTTT.